Below are 6 T cell receptor beta chains sequenced from a single sample in a study of blood T cell repertoires in COVID-19. Profiling relied on immunoSEQ multiplex PCR, and the TCRdb table lists in-frame clones only, not all of them. The repertoire includes some 200,000 clones, 85% of them detected once, and around 3% sits in the top ten. Sequencing input: peripheral blood. These receptors came from a man aged 45 to 65 who had recovered from COVID-19.

The CDR3 is CASSLVGSRYEQYF. The DNA for the CDR3 is TGTGCCAGCAGTTTGGTCGGGAGTAGGTACGAGCAGTACTTC. The chain combines TRBV28 with TRBJ2-7; maybe TRBD2 (6 bases). Deletions cut 3 bases from V and 4 bases from J, with 13 bases between. The CDR3 is 14 amino acids. Germline values: CDR1 MDHEN, CDR2 SYDVKM.

The chain uses TRBV24-1 and TRBJ2-3; D remains unclear. The CDR3 is made up of 13 amino acids. V was cut by 3 bases and J by 5 bases, with 8 bases left in between. CDR1 is KGHDR, CDR2 SFDVKD, per germline. CDR3 DNA sequence: TGTGCCACCAGTGATCCTAACAGAGATACGCAGTATTTT. Its translation: CATSDPNRDTQYF.

This clone occurred once. Here the CDR3 DNA reads TGTGCCAGCTCATATCCGGGAGGGTTGGAGACCCAGTACTTC. It codes for CASSYPGGLETQYF. V gene TRBV18 combines with J gene TRBJ2-5; 8 bases match TRBD2. Germline V gives CDR1 KGHSH, CDR2 LQKENI. CDR3 size: 14 residues. Trimming cost V 5 bases and J 5 bases; bases outside gene matches: 7.

The chain carries TRBV10-3 and TRBJ1-1, with unresolved D. The CDR3 loop spans 15 amino acids. Deletions cut 8 bases from V and 1 base from J, with 17 bases between. The germline V gene encodes CDR1 ENHRY and CDR2 SYGVKD. The CDR3 is CAIGESPTGNTEAFF. The CDR3 DNA sequence: TGTGCCATCGGGGAGTCTCCCACTGGGAACACTGAAGCTTTCTTT.

The chain links TRBV28 to TRBJ1-5; D remains unclear. This CDR3 has 14 amino acids. Looked up from germline, CDR1 is MDHEN and CDR2 is SYDVKM. V was trimmed by 3 bases and J by 3 bases, leaving 9 bases between them. The CDR3 here is CASSFAGYNQPQHF. The CDR3 DNA sequence: TGTGCCAGCAGTTTTGCGGGGTACAATCAGCCCCAGCATTTT.

The rearrangement links TRBV10-3 to TRBJ1-1; D is possibly TRBD1 (5 bases). CDR1 and CDR2 (germline): ENHRY, SYGVKD. The V end lost 7 bases, the J end lost 4 bases, and 13 bases lay between the germline ends. This CDR3 contains 13 residues. CDR3 residues: CAITQGMLTEAFF. The CDR3 region has the DNA TGTGCCATCACCCAGGGCATGCTCACTGAAGCTTTCTTT.